These T cell receptor beta chains were read from a single sample in a study of identical twins. MiXCR was run by TCRdb on the 5' RACE reads, yielding one entry per CDR3 protein. The sample contains approximately 1.8 million distinct CDR3 sequences, about 32% of which appear only once. The specimen sequenced was cord blood. All receptors come from a newborn girl in good health. Each CDR3 is given with its conserved first and last residue. The D gene is left open where the match is weak. The size entry is marked missing in some rows and otherwise reads once, few, many or a size class.

abundance	d_gene	j_gene	v_gene	CDR3nt	CDR3aa
-	-	TRBJ2-7	TRBV27	TGTGCCAGCAGTTCAGCTCTAGCTACCTGCGAGCAGTACTTC	CASSSALATCEQYF
-	TRBD2	TRBJ2-5	TRBV28	TGTGCCAGCAGTCTGACTAGCGCGGAGCAGTACTTC	CASSLTSAEQYF
few	-	TRBJ2-1	TRBV19	TGTGCCAGTAGGGCGGGGCCGAGCTCCTACAATGAGCAGTTCTTC	CASRAGPSSYNEQFF
-	-	TRBJ1-2	TRBV29-1	TGCAGCGTTCCGGGACACTTCCATGGCTACACCTTC	CSVPGHFHGYTF
-	-	TRBJ2-1	TRBV21-1	TGTGCCAGCACCCACAGGGAACGGGGGAATGAGCAGTTCTTC	CASTHRERGNEQFF
-	TRBD2	TRBJ2-1	TRBV20-1	TGCAGTGCTAGAGTTACTAGCGGGAGCCTCACTGAGCAGTTCTTC	CSARVTSGSLTEQFF
-	-	TRBJ2-2	TRBV5-1	TGCGCCAGCAAACTGGACTACCAGAACACCGGGGAGCTGTTTTTT	CASKLDYQNTGELFF
-	-	TRBJ2-4	TRBV10-3	TGTGCCATCAGTGGTACAGGGTCAGCCAAAAACATTCAGTACTTC	CAISGTGSAKNIQYF
-	TRBD1	TRBJ1-1	TRBV25-1	TGTGCCAGCAGTGGGGGACAGGGGGCCTCTGAAGCTTTCTTT	CASSGGQGASEAFF
-	-	TRBJ2-5	TRBV5-1	TGCGCCAGCAGCAATCGCCCCTCAGGTTCACAAGAGACCCAGTACTTC	CASSNRPSGSQETQYF
-	-	TRBJ1-2	TRBV6-1	TGTGCCAGCAGTGAAGGGGTGGACTATGGCTACACCTTC	CASSEGVDYGYTF
few	TRBD2	TRBJ2-3	TRBV2	TGTGCCAGCAGTTTAAGCGGGACGATTAGCACAGATACGCAGTATTTT	CASSLSGTISTDTQYF
few	-	TRBJ2-7	TRBV27	TGTGCCAGCACCTCTTATGCGGGAACCTACAATGAGCAGTACTTC	CASTSYAGTYNEQYF
-	-	TRBJ2-1	TRBV20-1	TGCAGTGCTAGAGATCTCGCCCACTACAATGAGCAGTTCTTC	CSARDLAHYNEQFF